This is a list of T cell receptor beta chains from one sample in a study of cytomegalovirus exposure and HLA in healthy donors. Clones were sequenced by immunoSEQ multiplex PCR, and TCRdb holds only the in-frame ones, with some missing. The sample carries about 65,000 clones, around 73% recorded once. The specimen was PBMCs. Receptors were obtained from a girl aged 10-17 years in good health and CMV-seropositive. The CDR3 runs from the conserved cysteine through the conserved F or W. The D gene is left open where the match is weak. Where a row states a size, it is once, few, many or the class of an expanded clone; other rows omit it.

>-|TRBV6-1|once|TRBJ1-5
CATRTLWGNQPQHF
TGTGCCACCCGGACACTGTGGGGCAATCAGCCCCAGCATTTT
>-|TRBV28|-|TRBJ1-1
CASIPSPGTEAFF
TGTGCCAGCATCCCCAGCCCGGGGACTGAAGCTTTCTTT
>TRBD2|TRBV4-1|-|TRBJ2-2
CASSRLGLAGASNTGELFF
TGCGCCAGCAGCCGCCTGGGACTAGCGGGAGCTTCGAACACCGGGGAGCTGTTTTTT
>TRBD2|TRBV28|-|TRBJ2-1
CASSSPQREGYNEQFF
TGTGCCAGCAGTTCCCCCCAGCGGGAGGGATACAATGAGCAGTTCTTC
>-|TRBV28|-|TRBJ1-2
CASSFHPGGNGYTF
TGTGCCAGCAGTTTTCACCCCGGGGGAAATGGCTACACCTTC
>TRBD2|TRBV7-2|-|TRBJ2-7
CASNPTSGRAYGQYF
TGTGCCAGCAACCCCACTAGCGGGAGAGCTTACGGGCAGTACTTC
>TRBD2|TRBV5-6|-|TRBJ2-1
CASSVSGRGTYNEQFF
TGTGCCAGCAGCGTGAGCGGGAGAGGAACCTACAATGAGCAGTTCTTC
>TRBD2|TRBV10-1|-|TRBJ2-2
CASSGTSYTGELFF
TGCGCCAGCAGCGGGACTAGTTACACCGGGGAGCTGTTTTTT
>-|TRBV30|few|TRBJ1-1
CAWSVKGVIEAFF
TGTGCCTGGAGTGTAAAAGGAGTCATTGAAGCTTTCTTT
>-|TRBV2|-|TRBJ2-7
CASSGSAYEQYF
TGTGCCAGCAGTGGCAGTGCCTACGAGCAGTACTTC
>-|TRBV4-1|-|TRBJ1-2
CASSQVRDIVRYGYTF
TGCGCCAGCAGCCAAGTCCGGGACATCGTTAGATATGGCTACACCTTC
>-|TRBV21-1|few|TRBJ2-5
CASPQGDRGHETQYF
TGTGCCAGCCCCCAGGGGGACAGGGGACATGAGACCCAGTACTTC
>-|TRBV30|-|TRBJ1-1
CAWGLPNTEAFF
TGTGCCTGGGGACTCCCGAACACTGAAGCTTTCTTT
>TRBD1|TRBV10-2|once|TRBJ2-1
CASTTTGGKQFF
TGCGCCAGTACAACGACAGGGGGCAAGCAGTTCTTC
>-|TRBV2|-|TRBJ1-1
CASSNQENTEAFF
TGTGCCAGCAGTAATCAGGAGAACACTGAAGCTTTCTTT
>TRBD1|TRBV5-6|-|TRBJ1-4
CASSYRDSFRELFF
TGTGCCAGCAGCTACCGGGACAGCTTCAGGGAACTGTTTTTT
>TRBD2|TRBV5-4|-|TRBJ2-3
CASSSGLAGLSTDTQYF
TGTGCCAGCAGCTCCGGACTAGCGGGACTTAGCACAGATACGCAGTATTTT
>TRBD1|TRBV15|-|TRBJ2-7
CATSRDRTGYYEQYF
TGTGCCACCAGCAGAGATCGGACAGGGTACTACGAGCAGTACTTC
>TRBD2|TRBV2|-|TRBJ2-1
CASPGLAGGNEQFF
TGTGCCAGCCCGGGACTAGCGGGGGGGAATGAGCAGTTCTTC
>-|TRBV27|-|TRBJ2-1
CASRAPGLEDEQFF
TGTGCCAGCAGAGCTCCCGGTCTGGAGGATGAGCAGTTCTTC
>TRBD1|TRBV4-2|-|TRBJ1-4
CASSPDTGEGEKLFF
TGTGCCAGCAGCCCAGATACAGGGGAAGGCGAAAAACTGTTTTTT
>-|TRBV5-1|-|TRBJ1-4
CASSSRDPNEKLFF
TGCGCCAGCAGCTCCCGGGATCCGAATGAAAAACTGTTTTTT
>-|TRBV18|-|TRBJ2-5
CASSPLGFPETQYF
TGTGCCAGCTCACCCCTCGGGTTCCCGGAGACCCAGTACTTC
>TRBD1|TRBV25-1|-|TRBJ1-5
CASSDHSGTEGVVQPQHF
TGTGCCAGCAGTGATCACTCCGGGACAGAGGGGGTGGTTCAGCCCCAGCATTTT
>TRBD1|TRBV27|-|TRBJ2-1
CASRMTGTDNEQFF
TGTGCCAGCAGGATGACCGGGACAGACAATGAGCAGTTCTTC
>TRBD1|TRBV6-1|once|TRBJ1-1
CASRDRAATEAFF
TGTGCCAGCAGAGACAGGGCTGCCACTGAAGCTTTCTTT
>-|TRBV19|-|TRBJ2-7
CASSTTLGGDSYEQYF
TGTGCCAGTAGTACCACTCTTGGAGGGGACAGCTACGAGCAGTACTTC
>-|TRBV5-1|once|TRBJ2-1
CASNSGDGYNEQFF
TGCGCCAGCAACTCGGGGGACGGCTACAATGAGCAGTTCTTC
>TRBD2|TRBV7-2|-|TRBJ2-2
CASSSRGGTGELFF
TGTGCCAGCAGCTCCCGGGGGGGCACCGGGGAGCTGTTTTTT